This entry is about one TCR beta chain. What it recognizes is unknown. These data are taken from a study of long-term antiretroviral therapy in people with HIV. Study results and limitations: Absence of data on ART adherence, viral resistance or therapy changes was noted. Transplant donor controls retained higher diversity, though diversity increased after ART.

Trimming removed 4 bases at V and 3 bases at J, with 12 bases between. CDR1 is SGHDT and CDR2 is YYEEEE in the germline V gene. This CDR3 contains 14 residues. It was version v3.0 of the immunoSEQ assay that was run at survey level. Clones were read by immunoSEQ multiplex PCR, and TCRdb kept only the in-frame ones, dropping some. Seen here are fewer than 30,000 clones, around four fifths observed once, and the top ten hold 9.5% to 10%. The J gene is TRBJ2-3, the V gene TRBV5-6; D unclear. The material sequenced was unsorted PBMCs, taken 2.7 to 2.8 years after starting antiretroviral therapy. This TCR was sampled from a man aged 25-45 years with HIV. For the CDR3, the DNA is TGTGCCAGCAGCAGGCCCACAACTACAGATACGCAGTATTTT. Translating gives CASSRPTTTDTQYF.